This T cell receptor beta chain is drawn from a study of blood T cell repertoires in COVID-19. Overall study: Samples of COVID-19 (acute and convalescent) were obtained from the United States, Italy and Spain. The analysed material was cDNA or gDNA that came from T cells, B-cell-depleted T cells, or PBMCs.

Per the study methods: The assay estimated nucleated cells by amplifying reference gene primers. The data were produced by immunoSEQ multiplex PCR, yet TCRdb's version contains in-frame clones alone and is incomplete. V and J calls and clone size are those listed in that table; D and trimming were worked out from the DNA. Here the sample spans about 150,000 clones, 80% to 90% being singletons. V lost 4 bases and J lost 4, with 13 bases in between. Germline V gene lookup returns CDR1 MNHEY and CDR2 SVGEGT. The CDR3 length is 15 residues. The sequencing input was peripheral blood. This chain connects TRBV6-2 or TRBV6-3 to TRBJ2-2, with D possibly being TRBD2 (6 bases). The sequence was collected from a man aged 60 to 69 with active or convalescent COVID-19. The DNA for the CDR3 is TGTGCCAGCAGTTCTGTTGAGGGACTCACCGGGGAGCTGTTTTTT. This gives the protein CASSSVEGLTGELFF.